A single TCR beta chain is shown here with its context. Per germline, CDR1 SGDLS and CDR2 YYNGEE. V shed 0 bases, J shed 2 bases, and the junction held 6 bases outside the gene matches. The CDR3 loop spans 18 amino acids. This sample was taken from a study of T cell repertoires in cytomegalovirus infection. Via MiXCR, TCRdb re-called the reads, giving one row per CDR3 protein. The repertoire includes 450,000 to 550,000 distinct CDR3 sequences, approximately 15% of them detected once, and under 30% sits in the top ten. The chain links TRBV9 to TRBJ2-5, with 14 bases aligning to TRBD2. The receptor was isolated from a human donor in good health (CMV status not recorded). Some clones in this sample may be carry-over from other donors' samples. The sample comprised CD8+ T cells from PBMCs. CDR3 in DNA: TGTGCCAGCAGCGTAGGGACTAGCGGGGGGCTGGTGCAAGAGACCCAGTACTTC. This codes for CASSVGTSGGLVQETQYF.